This TCR beta chain appears in the sequencing data of a study of shared clonotypes between healthy human individuals. General study results and limits: In the sorted subsets, rarefaction showed sequencing was incomplete despite large depth.

Germline CDR1 reads MRHNA; CDR2 reads SNTAGT. Trimming pared 3 bases from V and 3 bases from J, leaving 12 bases between. This CDR3 contains 16 residues. Generated by immunoSEQ multiplex PCR, the TCRdb table keeps only in-frame clones and is missing some. In the table there are approximately 2.5 million clones, around 94% of which are singletons. About this clone: Its antigen is undetermined.

This receptor was obtained from a man aged 18 to 29 in good health. The chain has TRBV6-4 and TRBJ2-6; tentatively, D is TRBD1 or TRBD2 (6 bases each). Input material: naive CD4+ T cells sorted from blood. Described subset: CD45RA+ positively selected. CDR3 protein: CASSERGLSGANVLTF. The CDR3, as DNA: TGTGCCAGCAGTGAACGGGGGCTGAGTGGGGCCAACGTCCTGACTTTC.